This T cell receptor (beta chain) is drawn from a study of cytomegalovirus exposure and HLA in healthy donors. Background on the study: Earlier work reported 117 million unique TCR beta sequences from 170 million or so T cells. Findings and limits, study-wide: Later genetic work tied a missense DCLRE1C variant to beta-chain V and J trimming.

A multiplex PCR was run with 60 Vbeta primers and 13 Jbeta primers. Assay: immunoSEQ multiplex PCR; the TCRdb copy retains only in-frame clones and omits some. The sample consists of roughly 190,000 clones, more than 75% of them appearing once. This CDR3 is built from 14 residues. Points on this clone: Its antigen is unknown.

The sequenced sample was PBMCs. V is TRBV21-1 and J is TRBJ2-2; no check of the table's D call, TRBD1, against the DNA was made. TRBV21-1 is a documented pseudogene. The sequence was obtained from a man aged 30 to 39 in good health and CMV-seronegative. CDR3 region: CASSKTGITGELFF. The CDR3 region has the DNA TGTGCCAGCAGCAAAACAGGGATCACCGGGGAGCTGTTTTTT.